A selection of T cell receptor beta chains follows, all from one sample in a study of T cells in Graves' hyperthyroidism and ophthalmopathy. TCRdb used MiXCR to reprocess the multiplex PCR reads, holding one entry per CDR3 protein. Among hundreds of thousands of distinct CDR3 sequences listed, 17% were seen once. Sequenced input: blood. Receptors were obtained from a woman aged 18-29 years with Graves' ophthalmopathy. The conserved cysteine and the conserved F or W are not part of the CDR3 here.

J gene: TRBJ2-1
V gene: TRBV10-3
CDR3 protein: AISVAVEQF

J gene: TRBJ1-3
V gene: TRBV3-1
CDR3 protein: ASNNRVDGNTIY

J gene: TRBJ2-7
V gene: TRBV10-3
CDR3 protein: AISESTSGRDEQY

J gene: TRBJ2-1
V gene: TRBV20-1
CDR3 protein: SALRWRGDNEQF

J gene: TRBJ2-7
V gene: TRBV11-1
CDR3 protein: ASSPTGLSYEQY

J gene: TRBJ2-3
V gene: TRBV5-1
CDR3 protein: ASSLWGTLGDTQY

J gene: TRBJ2-7
V gene: TRBV27
CDR3 protein: ASSALGGGYEQY

J gene: TRBJ2-1
V gene: TRBV5-1
CDR3 protein: ASSFSAPINEQF

J gene: TRBJ2-1
V gene: TRBV12-3/TRBV12-4
CDR3 protein: ASSLAAGDDEQF

J gene: TRBJ2-5
V gene: TRBV30
CDR3 protein: AWGGRVRETQY

J gene: TRBJ2-1
V gene: TRBV4-1
CDR3 protein: ASSQGTSGTYNEQF

J gene: TRBJ1-5
V gene: TRBV19
CDR3 protein: ASRPPGAQPQH

J gene: TRBJ1-6
V gene: TRBV6-5
CDR3 protein: ASSYSNRGGSPLH

J gene: TRBJ2-7
V gene: TRBV29-1
CDR3 protein: SVEGGRPYEQY

J gene: TRBJ2-7
V gene: TRBV5-1
CDR3 protein: ASSHGDLSSEQY

J gene: TRBJ2-7
V gene: TRBV28
CDR3 protein: ASSLWDSHYEQY

J gene: TRBJ2-1
V gene: TRBV12-3/TRBV12-4
CDR3 protein: ASSLVRDLAYNEQF

J gene: TRBJ2-5
V gene: TRBV5-6
CDR3 protein: ASSLAEEQETQY

J gene: TRBJ1-1
V gene: TRBV5-1
CDR3 protein: ASSSFGGSNTEAF

J gene: TRBJ2-1
V gene: TRBV6-1
CDR3 protein: AGRTGGSYNEQF

J gene: TRBJ1-1
V gene: TRBV19
CDR3 protein: ASSIPRMNTEAF

J gene: TRBJ1-5
V gene: TRBV30
CDR3 protein: AWSDRFYQPQH

J gene: TRBJ1-5
V gene: TRBV2
CDR3 protein: ASRLTGEGPQH

J gene: TRBJ1-5
V gene: TRBV5-6
CDR3 protein: ASSYGPSEGVNQPQH

J gene: TRBJ2-2
V gene: TRBV20-1
CDR3 protein: SARETGMTGELF

J gene: TRBJ1-5
V gene: TRBV19
CDR3 protein: ARNRLTSNQPQH

J gene: TRBJ2-1
V gene: TRBV3-1
CDR3 protein: ACSQGLSSGGGSYNEQF

J gene: TRBJ1-6
V gene: TRBV6-1
CDR3 protein: ASSDNPNSPLH

J gene: TRBJ1-2
V gene: TRBV7-2
CDR3 protein: ASSLDRGPYGYT

J gene: TRBJ1-1
V gene: TRBV19
CDR3 protein: ASRGPDSEAF

J gene: TRBJ2-2
V gene: TRBV3-1
CDR3 protein: ASRDGGTSTGELF

J gene: TRBJ2-3
V gene: TRBV6-1
CDR3 protein: ASSEGLAGADTQY

J gene: TRBJ1-2
V gene: TRBV2
CDR3 protein: ASSEGRDYGYT

J gene: TRBJ1-5
V gene: TRBV6-1
CDR3 protein: ASSFDSNLPQH

J gene: TRBJ1-2
V gene: TRBV5-1
CDR3 protein: ASSPRGGRGYT

J gene: TRBJ1-4
V gene: TRBV28
CDR3 protein: ASMGGINEKLF

J gene: TRBJ2-4
V gene: TRBV4-1
CDR3 protein: ASSQDTGWSIQY

J gene: TRBJ2-2
V gene: TRBV30
CDR3 protein: AWSTRSDGELF

J gene: TRBJ1-1
V gene: TRBV19
CDR3 protein: ASTTGFVAEAF

J gene: TRBJ1-2
V gene: TRBV4-2
CDR3 protein: ASSQGPRRTLGTANGYT

J gene: TRBJ2-1
V gene: TRBV30
CDR3 protein: AWASGGGYNEQF

J gene: TRBJ1-3
V gene: TRBV6-1
CDR3 protein: ASRTGLTINTIY

J gene: TRBJ1-6
V gene: TRBV28
CDR3 protein: ASSLTGGAAENSPLH

J gene: TRBJ1-3
V gene: TRBV6-2/TRBV6-3
CDR3 protein: ASSYDRLSGNTIY

J gene: TRBJ2-3
V gene: TRBV3-1
CDR3 protein: ASSPRGGGAWDTQY

J gene: TRBJ1-2
V gene: TRBV10-3
CDR3 protein: AISERGVLYGYT